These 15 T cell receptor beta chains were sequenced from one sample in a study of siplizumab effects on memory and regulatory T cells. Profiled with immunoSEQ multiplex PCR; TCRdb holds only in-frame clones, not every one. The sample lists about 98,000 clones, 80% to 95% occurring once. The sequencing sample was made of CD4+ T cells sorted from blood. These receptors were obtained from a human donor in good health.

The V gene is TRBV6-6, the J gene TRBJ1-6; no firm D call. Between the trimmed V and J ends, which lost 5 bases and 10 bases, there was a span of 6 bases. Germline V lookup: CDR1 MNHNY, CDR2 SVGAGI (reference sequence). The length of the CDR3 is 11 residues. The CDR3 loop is CASSPGSPLHF. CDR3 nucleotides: TGTGCCAGCAGTCCCGGCTCACCCCTCCACTTT.

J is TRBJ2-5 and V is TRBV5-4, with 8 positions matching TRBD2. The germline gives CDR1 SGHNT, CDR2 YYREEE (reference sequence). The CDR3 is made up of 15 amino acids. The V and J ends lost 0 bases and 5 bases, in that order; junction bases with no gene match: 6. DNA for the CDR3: TGTGCCAGCAGCTTGGCGGGGGGGATCAGGGAGACCCAGTACTTC. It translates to CASSLAGGIRETQYF.

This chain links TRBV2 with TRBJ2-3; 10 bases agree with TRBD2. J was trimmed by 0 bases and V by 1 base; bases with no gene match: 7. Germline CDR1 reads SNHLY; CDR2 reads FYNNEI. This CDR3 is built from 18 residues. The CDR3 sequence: CASSEVAGGHISTDTQYF. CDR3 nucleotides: TGTGCCAGCAGTGAAGTAGCGGGAGGACATATTAGCACAGATACGCAGTATTTT.

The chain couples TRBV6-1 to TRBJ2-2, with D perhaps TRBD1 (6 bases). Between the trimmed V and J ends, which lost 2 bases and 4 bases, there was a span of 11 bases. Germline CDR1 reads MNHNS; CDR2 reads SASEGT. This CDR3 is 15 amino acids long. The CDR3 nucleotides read TGTGCCAGCAGTGAATTAGGACAGCTCACCGGGGAGCTGTTTTTT. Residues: CASSELGQLTGELFF.

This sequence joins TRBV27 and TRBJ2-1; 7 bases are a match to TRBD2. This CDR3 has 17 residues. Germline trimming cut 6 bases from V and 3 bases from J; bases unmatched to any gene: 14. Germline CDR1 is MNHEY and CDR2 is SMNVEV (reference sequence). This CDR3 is CASRRGGGGGFYNEQFF. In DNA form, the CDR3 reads TGTGCCAGCAGGCGAGGTGGGGGGGGAGGATTCTACAATGAGCAGTTCTTC.

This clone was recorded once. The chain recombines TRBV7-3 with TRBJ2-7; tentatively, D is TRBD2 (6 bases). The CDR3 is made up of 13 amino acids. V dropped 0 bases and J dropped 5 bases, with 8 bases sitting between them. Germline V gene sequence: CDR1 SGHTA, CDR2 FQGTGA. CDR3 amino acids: CASSLTRENEQYF. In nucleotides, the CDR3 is TGTGCCAGCAGCTTAACTCGGGAGAACGAGCAGTACTTC.

The CDR3 is CASSASGTGRTEAFF. As DNA, the CDR3 is TGTGCCAGCAGTGCCTCCGGGACAGGGCGCACTGAAGCTTTCTTT. This chain links TRBV2 with TRBJ1-1; TRBD1 agrees at 9 bases. The length of the CDR3 is 15 residues. Germline V gene lookup returns CDR1 SNHLY and CDR2 FYNNEI. The junction had 7 bases not matched to a gene; V was cut back by 4 bases and J by 4 bases.

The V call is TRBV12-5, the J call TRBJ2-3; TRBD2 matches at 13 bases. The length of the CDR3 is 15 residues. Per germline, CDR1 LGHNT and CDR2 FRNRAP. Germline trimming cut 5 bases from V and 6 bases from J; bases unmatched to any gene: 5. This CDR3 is CASGRTSGRYDTQYF. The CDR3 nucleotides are TGTGCTAGTGGTAGGACTAGCGGGAGATACGATACGCAGTATTTT.

The CDR3 spells CASSGQGAWQPQHF. The CDR3 bases are TGTGCCAGTAGTGGGCAGGGGGCATGGCAGCCCCAGCATTTT. The genes are TRBV19 and TRBJ1-5, with TRBD1 matching over 8 bases. The length of the CDR3 is 14 residues. V was clipped by 5 bases and J by 7 bases; unmatched bases: 7. Germline lookup yields CDR1 LNHDA and CDR2 SQIVND (reference sequence).

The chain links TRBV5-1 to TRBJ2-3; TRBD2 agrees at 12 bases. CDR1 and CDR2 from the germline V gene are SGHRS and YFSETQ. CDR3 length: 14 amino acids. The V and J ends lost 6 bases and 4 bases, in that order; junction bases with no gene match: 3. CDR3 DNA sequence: TGCGCCAGCATGACTAGCGGGAGTGCAGATACGCAGTATTTT. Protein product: CASMTSGSADTQYF.

The CDR3 DNA reads as TGTGCCAGCAGTGAAGGCCAGGGGAGGAATCAGCCCCAGCATTTT. This gives the protein CASSEGQGRNQPQHF. The chain carries TRBV2 and TRBJ1-5, with TRBD1 as a possible D gene (6 bases). Trimming pared 1 base from V and 4 bases from J, leaving 11 bases between. Germline V gives CDR1 SNHLY, CDR2 FYNNEI. This CDR3 has 15 residues.

CDR3 in amino acids: CASTRTDLDGYTF. The CDR3 region has the DNA TGTGCCAGCACCCGGACCGACTTAGATGGCTACACCTTC. The rearrangement links TRBV28 to TRBJ1-2; D is unclear. This CDR3 is built from 13 residues. V lost 7 bases and J lost 6, with 15 bases in between. Germline values: CDR1 MDHEN, CDR2 SYDVKM.

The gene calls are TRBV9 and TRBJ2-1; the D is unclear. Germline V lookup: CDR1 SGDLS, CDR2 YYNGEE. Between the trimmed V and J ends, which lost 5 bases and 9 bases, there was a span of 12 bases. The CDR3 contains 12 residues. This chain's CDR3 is CASSGDYGEQFF. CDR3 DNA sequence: TGTGCCAGCAGTGGAGATTATGGTGAGCAGTTCTTC.

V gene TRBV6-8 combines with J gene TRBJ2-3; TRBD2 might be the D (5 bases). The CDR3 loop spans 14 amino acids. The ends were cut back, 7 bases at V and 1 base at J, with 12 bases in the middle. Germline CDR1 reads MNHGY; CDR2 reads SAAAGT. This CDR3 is CASNDYSRTDTQYF. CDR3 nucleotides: TGTGCCAGCAATGACTATTCCCGCACAGATACGCAGTATTTT.

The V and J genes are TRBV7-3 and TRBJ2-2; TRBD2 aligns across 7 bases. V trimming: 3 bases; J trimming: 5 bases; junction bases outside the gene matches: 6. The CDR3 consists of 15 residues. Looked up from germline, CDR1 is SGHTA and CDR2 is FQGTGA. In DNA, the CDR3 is TGTGCCAGCAGCTTTCTAGCGGCAGGAACCGGGGAGCTGTTTTTT. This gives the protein CASSFLAAGTGELFF.